These 21 T cell receptor beta chains originate from one sample sequenced in a study of blood T cell repertoires in COVID-19. Using immunoSEQ multiplex PCR, the repertoire was profiled, and TCRdb retains in-frame clones only, with some absent. The sample holds tens of thousands of clones, around 82% seen once. Specimen: peripheral blood. The source of these receptors is a human donor in a cohort sampled during active COVID-19.

This chain links TRBV29-1 with TRBJ2-7; D is perhaps TRBD1 (5 bases). In germline, CDR1 is SQVTM, CDR2 ANQGSEA. The CDR3 covers 12 residues. Trimming took off 2 bases at V and 5 bases at J, with 10 bases between the two ends. CDR3 in amino acids: CSVEFVRDEQYF. CDR3 bases: TGCAGCGTTGAATTCGTCAGGGACGAGCAGTACTTC.

The chain couples TRBV6-2 or TRBV6-3 to TRBJ2-3, with 15 bases that match TRBD2. The CDR3 has 16 amino acids. Germline V gives CDR1 MNHEY, CDR2 SVGEGT. The ends lost 6 bases at V and 3 bases at J; junction bases unmatched: 4. For the CDR3, the DNA is TGTGCCAGCAGCACCGGGACTAGCGGGAGGACAGATACGCAGTATTTT. This codes for CASSTGTSGRTDTQYF.

The J gene is TRBJ1-2, the V gene TRBV19, with D perhaps matching TRBD1 (5 bases). V was cut by 3 bases and J by 2 bases, with 7 bases left in between. CDR1 is LNHDA, CDR2 SQIVND, per germline (reference sequence). This CDR3 spans 13 amino acids. DNA for the CDR3: TGTGCCAGTAGTATTAAGGGGAACTATGGCTACACCTTC. Translated: CASSIKGNYGYTF.

The V call is TRBV11-3, the J call TRBJ2-7; the D gene is possibly TRBD2 (6 bases). Between the trimmed V and J ends, which lost 1 base and 0 bases, there was a span of 16 bases. Germline CDR1 reads SGHNT; CDR2 reads YENEEA. The CDR3 extends over 17 amino acids. The CDR3 nucleotides read TGTGCCAGCAGCTTAGGACCCCGCGCTAGCGACTCCTACGAGCAGTACTTC. Translated, it gives CASSLGPRASDSYEQYF.

V is TRBV10-2 and J is TRBJ2-3; 10 nucleotides line up with TRBD2. The V gene end was trimmed by 6 bases and the J gene end by 6 bases; junction bases not matched to a gene: 9. This CDR3 contains 15 residues. Germline loops: CDR1 WSHSY, CDR2 SAAADI. The CDR3 here is CASRPGLAMSDTQYF. The CDR3 DNA is TGCGCCAGCAGACCGGGACTAGCGATGTCCGATACGCAGTATTTT.

The rearrangement joins TRBV11-2 to TRBJ2-7; 8 nucleotides agree with TRBD1. This CDR3 contains 15 residues. V dropped 1 base and J dropped 3; count of bases not matched to a gene: 5. Germline V gene lookup returns CDR1 SGHAT and CDR2 FQNNGV. The chain's CDR3 is CASSLAGGFGYEQYF. The CDR3 DNA reads as TGTGCCAGCAGCTTAGCAGGGGGCTTCGGCTACGAGCAGTACTTC.

J is TRBJ1-6 and V is TRBV27; a possible D gene is TRBD1 (6 bases). Germline V gene data show CDR1 as MNHEY and CDR2 as SMNVEV (reference sequence). The CDR3 covers 14 residues. V gave up 3 bases and J gave up 9 bases, with 12 bases separating them. As DNA, the CDR3 is TGTGCCAGCAGTTTGCGACAGGTTGGTTCACCCCTCCACTTT. This encodes CASSLRQVGSPLHF.

V usage is TRBV2 and J usage is TRBJ1-1, with D possibly being TRBD1 (5 bases). The CDR3 runs to 15 residues. V was trimmed by 5 bases and J by 1 base, leaving 14 bases between them. The germline CDR1 and CDR2 sequences are SNHLY and FYNNEI. CDR3 nucleotides: TGTGCCAGCAGTCTGCGACCGGGGGGGAACACTGAAGCTTTCTTT. Its protein product is CASSLRPGGNTEAFF.

The chain combines TRBV27 with TRBJ2-7, with 9 nucleotides matching TRBD1. J gave up 3 bases and V 4 bases, and 7 bases lay outside the gene matches. Germline assignment: CDR1 MNHEY and CDR2 SMNVEV (reference sequence). The CDR3 has 15 residues. The CDR3 region is CASSSQGQGYYEQYF. CDR3 sequence (DNA): TGTGCCAGCAGTTCCCAGGGACAGGGATACTACGAGCAGTACTTC.

This clone was picked up a small number of times. V usage is TRBV19 and J usage is TRBJ1-3; no clear D. The CDR3 runs to 15 residues. Germline assignment: CDR1 LNHDA and CDR2 SQIVND (reference sequence). V dropped 8 bases and J dropped 0 bases, with 14 bases sitting between them. The CDR3 loop reads CASQKSGSSGNTIYF. CDR3 DNA sequence: TGTGCCAGTCAAAAGTCTGGCAGCTCTGGAAACACCATATATTTT.

The chain combines TRBV4-2 with TRBJ2-2; D possibly corresponds to TRBD2 (6 bases). Germline lookup yields CDR1 LGHNA and CDR2 YNFKEQ. The V end lost 1 base, the J end lost 3 bases, and 18 bases lay between the germline ends. The CDR3 runs to 18 residues. The CDR3 protein is CASSQAKGSGGYTGELFF. CDR3 DNA sequence: TGTGCCAGCAGCCAAGCCAAAGGGAGTGGAGGGTACACCGGGGAGCTGTTTTTT.

This clone was seen a handful of times. V gene TRBV11-2 combines with J gene TRBJ1-1; 7 bases match TRBD1. V lost 3 bases and J lost 4; bases outside the gene matches: 8. The CDR3 loop spans 15 amino acids. Germline lookup yields CDR1 SGHAT and CDR2 FQNNGV. The CDR3: CASSFQGGASTEAFF. In DNA, the CDR3 is TGTGCCAGCAGCTTCCAAGGGGGCGCGAGCACTGAAGCTTTCTTT. Full variable domain (rest looked up from reference TRBV11-2 and TRBJ1-1): EAGVAQSPRYKIIEKRQSVAFWCNPISGHATLYWYQQILGQGPKLLIQFQNNGVVDDSQLPKDRFSAERLKGVDSTLKIQPAKLEDSAVYLCASSFQGGASTEAFFGQGTRLTVV.

The V call is TRBV7-8, the J call TRBJ1-4, with D unclear. V gave up 8 bases and J gave up 0 bases, with 22 bases separating them. The CDR3 runs 18 residues. Germline CDR1 SGHVS, CDR2 FQNEAQ. CDR3 coding DNA: TGTGCCAGCGGATTATCCCCGGGAGACTTTGCAACTAATGAAAAACTGTTTTTT. Protein product: CASGLSPGDFATNEKLFF.

J is TRBJ2-7 and V is TRBV3-1 (or the pseudogene TRBV3-2); 8 nucleotides align to TRBD2. The CDR3 extends over 16 amino acids. Per germline, CDR1 LGHDT and CDR2 YNNKEL (reference sequence). The V gene end was trimmed by 1 base and the J gene end by 6 bases; junction bases not matched to a gene: 11. Here the CDR3 DNA reads TGTGCCAGCAGCCAAGTGGGGGCGGGAGGATTTGTCGAGCAGTACTTC. Its translation is CASSQVGAGGFVEQYF.

In its sample, this clone was seen once. The chain couples TRBV6-5 to TRBJ2-7; 10 bases line up with TRBD2. Germline lookup yields CDR1 MNHEY and CDR2 SVGAGI. The CDR3 consists of 15 residues. V was pared by 8 bases and J by 2 bases, with 9 bases of the junction left unmatched. This CDR3 is CASRATSGRTYEQYF. The CDR3 coding sequence is TGTGCCAGCCGGGCGACTAGCGGGCGCACCTACGAGCAGTACTTC.

The V gene is TRBV10-1, the J gene TRBJ2-7; D is possibly TRBD1 (6 bases). Germline V gene lookup returns CDR1 WNHNN and CDR2 SYGVQD (reference sequence). This CDR3 has 15 residues. Deletions cut 8 bases from V and 2 bases from J, with 19 bases between. The CDR3 region is CASGDRQRGPYEQYF. The CDR3 region has the DNA TGCGCCAGCGGCGACAGGCAACGAGGCCCCTACGAGCAGTACTTC.

This chain uses TRBV29-1 with TRBJ2-3, with 7 bases that match TRBD2. CDR1 SQVTM and CDR2 ANQGSEA come from the germline V gene. The CDR3 totals 16 residues. V shed 0 bases and J 5 bases; nucleotides not matched to a gene: 11. The CDR3 sequence is CSVEDPREDGVDTQYF. The CDR3 DNA follows: TGCAGCGTTGAAGATCCCCGGGAGGACGGGGTAGATACGCAGTATTTT.

As regards this clone: The sample holds other DNA sequences that translate to the same CDR3. V gene TRBV7-8 combines with J gene TRBJ1-1; D remains ambiguous. The germline V and J ends were trimmed by 4 bases and 0 bases, with 6 bases remaining between them. The CDR3 contains 13 residues. The germline gives CDR1 SGHVS, CDR2 FQNEAQ. CDR3 bases: TGTGCCAGCAGCTCCACAGTGAACACTGAAGCTTTCTTT. Its translation is CASSSTVNTEAFF.

The J gene is TRBJ1-2, the V gene TRBV5-5; 9 bases fit TRBD1. The germline gives CDR1 SGHKS, CDR2 YYEKEE (reference sequence). The CDR3 is made up of 17 amino acids. V lost 4 bases, J lost 4 bases, and 14 bases stayed unmatched. The CDR3 coding sequence is TGTGCCAGCAGCCTCTTGACAGGGGGTAAATGGGGCTATGGCTACACCTTC. It yields the protein CASSLLTGGKWGYGYTF. Combining the CDR3 with reference TRBV5-5 and TRBJ1-2 gives the whole variable domain DAGVTQSPTHLIKTRGQQVTLRCSPISGHKSVSWYQQVLGQGPQFIFQYYEKEERGRGNFPDRFSARQFPNYSSELNVNALLLGDSALYLCASSLLTGGKWGYGYTFGSGTRLTVV.

CDR3 in amino acids: CASSAGASGSPETQYF. Here the CDR3 DNA reads TGTGCCAGCAGCGCAGGCGCTAGCGGGAGTCCAGAGACCCAGTACTTC. The chain recombines TRBV7-9 with TRBJ2-5; 10 bases match TRBD2. Germline V gene sequence: CDR1 SEHNR, CDR2 FQNEAQ (reference sequence). The V segment lost 5 bases and the J segment 4 bases; nucleotides outside the gene matches: 10. This CDR3 comprises 16 residues.

J is TRBJ2-3 and V is TRBV5-4, with TRBD2 matching over 14 bases. J was trimmed by 4 bases and V by 4 bases; bases with no gene match: 5. The germline gives CDR1 SGHNT, CDR2 YYREEE (reference sequence). The CDR3 contains 16 residues. In DNA, the CDR3 is TGTGCCAGCAGCCGGACTAGCGGGAGGCCATCAGATACGCAGTATTTT. Translation: CASSRTSGRPSDTQYF.